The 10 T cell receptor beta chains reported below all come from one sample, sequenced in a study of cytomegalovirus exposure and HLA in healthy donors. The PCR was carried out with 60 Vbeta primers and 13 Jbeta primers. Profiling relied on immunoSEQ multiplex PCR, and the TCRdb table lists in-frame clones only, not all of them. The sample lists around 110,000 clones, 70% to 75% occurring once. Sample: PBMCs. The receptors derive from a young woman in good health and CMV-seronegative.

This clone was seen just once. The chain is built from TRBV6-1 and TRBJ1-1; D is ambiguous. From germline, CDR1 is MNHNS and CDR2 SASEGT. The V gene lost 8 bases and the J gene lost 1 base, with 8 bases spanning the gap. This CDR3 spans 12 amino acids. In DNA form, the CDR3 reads TGTGCCAGCGAGTTTTGGAACACTGAAGCTTTCTTT. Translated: CASEFWNTEAFF.

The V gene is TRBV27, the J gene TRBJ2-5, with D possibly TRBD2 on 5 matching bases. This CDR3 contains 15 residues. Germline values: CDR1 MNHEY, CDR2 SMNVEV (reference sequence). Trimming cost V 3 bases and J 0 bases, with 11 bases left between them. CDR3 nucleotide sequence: TGTGCCAGCAGTTTCTCTTCGGGGTACCAAGAGACCCAGTACTTC. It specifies CASSFSSGYQETQYF.

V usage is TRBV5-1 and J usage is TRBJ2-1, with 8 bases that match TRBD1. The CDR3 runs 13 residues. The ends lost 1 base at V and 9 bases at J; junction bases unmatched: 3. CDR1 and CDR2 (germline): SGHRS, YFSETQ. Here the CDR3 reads CASSLTGGREQFF. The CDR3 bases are TGCGCCAGCAGCTTGACAGGGGGGCGTGAGCAGTTCTTC.

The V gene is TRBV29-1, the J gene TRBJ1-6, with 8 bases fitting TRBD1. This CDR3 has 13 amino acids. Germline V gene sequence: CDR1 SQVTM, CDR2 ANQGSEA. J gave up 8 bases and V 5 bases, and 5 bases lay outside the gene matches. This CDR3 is CSVRTGIDSPLHF. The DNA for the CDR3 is TGCAGCGTTAGGACAGGGATTGATTCACCCCTCCACTTT.

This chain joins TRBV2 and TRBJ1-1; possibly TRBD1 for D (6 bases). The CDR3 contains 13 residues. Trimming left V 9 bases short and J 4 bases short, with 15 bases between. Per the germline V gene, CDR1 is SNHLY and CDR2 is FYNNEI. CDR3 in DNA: TGTGCCAGGGGACGGGGGGCGGGCACTGAAGCTTTCTTT. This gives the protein CARGRGAGTEAFF.

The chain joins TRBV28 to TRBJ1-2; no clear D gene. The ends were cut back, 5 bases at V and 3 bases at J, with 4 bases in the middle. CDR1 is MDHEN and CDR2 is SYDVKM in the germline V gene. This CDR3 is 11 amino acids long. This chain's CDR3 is CASSRYYGYTF. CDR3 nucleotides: TGTGCCAGCAGTCGTTACTATGGCTACACCTTC.

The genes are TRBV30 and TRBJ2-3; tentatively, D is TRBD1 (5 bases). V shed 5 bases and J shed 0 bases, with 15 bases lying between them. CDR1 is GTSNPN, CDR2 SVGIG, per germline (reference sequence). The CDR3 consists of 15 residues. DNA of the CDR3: TGTGCCTGGTGGGGCGATACACTGAGCACAGATACGCAGTATTTT. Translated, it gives CAWWGDTLSTDTQYF.

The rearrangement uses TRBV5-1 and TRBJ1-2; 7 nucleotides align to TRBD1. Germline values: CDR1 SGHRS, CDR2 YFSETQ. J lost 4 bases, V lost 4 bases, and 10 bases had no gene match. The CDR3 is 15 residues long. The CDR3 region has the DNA TGCGCCAGCAGCATGTCCAGGGGGATTTTCTATGGCTACACCTTC. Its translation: CASSMSRGIFYGYTF.

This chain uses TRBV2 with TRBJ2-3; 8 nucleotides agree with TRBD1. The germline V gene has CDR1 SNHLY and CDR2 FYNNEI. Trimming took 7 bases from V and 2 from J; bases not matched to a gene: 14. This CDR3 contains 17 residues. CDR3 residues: CASNTIWTGRNTDTQYF. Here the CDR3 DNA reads TGTGCCAGCAATACGATTTGGACAGGGCGTAACACAGATACGCAGTATTTT.

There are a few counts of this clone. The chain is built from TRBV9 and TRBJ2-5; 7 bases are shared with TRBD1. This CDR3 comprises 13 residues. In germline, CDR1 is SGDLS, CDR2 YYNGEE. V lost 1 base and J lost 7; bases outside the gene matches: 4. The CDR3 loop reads CASSVQGEGTQYF. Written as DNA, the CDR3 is TGTGCCAGCAGCGTACAGGGGGAAGGGACCCAGTACTTC.